The 31 T cell receptor beta chains in this list originate from one sample, sequenced in a study of blood T cell repertoires in COVID-19. Clones were read by immunoSEQ multiplex PCR, and TCRdb kept only the in-frame ones, dropping some. The table records roughly 97,000 clones, roughly 89% of them present only once. Input material: peripheral blood. The receptors stem from a human donor in a cohort sampled during active COVID-19.

The chain joins TRBV7-2 to TRBJ2-7; 7 positions match TRBD2. Germline V gene lookup returns CDR1 SGHTA and CDR2 FQGNSA. V was clipped by 5 bases and J by 0 bases; unmatched bases: 10. CDR3 length: 16 amino acids. The CDR3, as DNA: TGTGCCAGCAGCGAACGGGGGGTTGCCAGCTCCTACGAGCAGTACTTC. Residues: CASSERGVASSYEQYF. Full variable domain (remainder filled in from reference TRBV7-2 and TRBJ2-7): GAGVSQSPSNKVTEKGKDVELRCDPISGHTALYWYRQSLGQGLEFLIYFQGNSAPDKSGLPSDRFSAERTGGSVSTLTIQRTQQEDSAVYLCASSERGVASSYEQYFGPGTRLTVT.

The V call is TRBV25-1, the J call TRBJ2-3, with D unresolved. The CDR3 extends over 15 amino acids. Germline CDR1 is MGHDK and CDR2 is SYGVNS. V lost 2 bases and J 0 bases, leaving 9 bases between the germline ends. The CDR3, as DNA: TGTGCCAGCAGTGAAGACATCTCTAGCACAGATACGCAGTATTTT. Encoded protein: CASSEDISSTDTQYF.

The rearrangement uses TRBV7-9 and TRBJ2-7, with D possibly TRBD2 on 6 matching bases. This CDR3 is built from 15 residues. Germline CDR1 SEHNR, CDR2 FQNEAQ (reference sequence). V was trimmed by 3 bases and J by 7 bases, leaving 19 bases between them. CDR3 in DNA: TGTGCCAGCAGCTTGTTGCGCGGGGCCCAGGGAGAGCAGTACTTC. Translation: CASSLLRGAQGEQYF.

Here the CDR3 reads CASSEVRGLSEKLFF. CDR3 DNA sequence: TGTGCCAGCAGTGAAGTCAGGGGGCTTTCCGAAAAACTGTTTTTT. The rearrangement joins TRBV6-1 to TRBJ1-4; 8 bases match TRBD1. V lost 1 base, J lost 8 bases, and 6 bases stayed unmatched. The CDR3 covers 15 residues. The germline V gene encodes CDR1 MNHNS and CDR2 SASEGT.

The rearrangement uses TRBV9 and TRBJ2-3, with TRBD2 matching over 8 bases. Trimming cost V 1 base and J 0 bases; bases outside gene matches: 1. Germline-derived CDR1 and CDR2 are SGDLS and YYNGEE. The CDR3 spans 15 residues. The CDR3 DNA is TGTGCCAGCAGCGTAATAGCGGGAAGCACAGATACGCAGTATTTT. Translated, it gives CASSVIAGSTDTQYF.

The J gene is TRBJ2-3, the V gene TRBV9, with a possible D match to TRBD2 (6 bases). The germline V gene encodes CDR1 SGDLS and CDR2 YYNGEE. V gave up 4 bases and J gave up 1 base, with 13 bases separating them. The CDR3 has 15 residues. Here the CDR3 reads CASSPASDRTDTQYF. The DNA of the CDR3 is TGTGCCAGCAGCCCGGCTAGCGATCGCACAGATACGCAGTATTTT.

The chain joins TRBV11-2 to TRBJ1-2; D is perhaps TRBD1 (5 bases). Trimming stripped 1 base from V and 2 bases from J, with 8 bases between. CDR1 is SGHAT, CDR2 FQNNGV, per germline. There are 14 residues in the CDR3. The CDR3 nucleotides are TGTGCCAGCAGCTTAGGAACAGGAAACTATGGCTACACCTTC. Its protein is CASSLGTGNYGYTF.

The chain is built from TRBV10-3 and TRBJ2-1, with TRBD2 matching 8 bases. The CDR3 runs to 14 residues. Germline values: CDR1 ENHRY, CDR2 SYGVKD. V shed 4 bases, J shed 5 bases, and the junction held 4 bases outside the gene matches. This CDR3 reads CAISARGGNNEQFF. CDR3 nucleotide sequence: TGTGCCATCAGTGCCCGCGGGGGGAACAATGAGCAGTTCTTC.

The table lists this clone with a count of one. This chain connects TRBV27 to TRBJ2-5; 7 bases match TRBD2. The CDR3 runs to 14 residues. CDR1 MNHEY and CDR2 SMNVEV come from the germline V gene (reference sequence). With V trimmed by 2 bases and J by 5 bases, 5 bases remained unmatched. CDR3 sequence (DNA): TGTGCCAGCAGTTTAACCCAGGGAGGGGAGACCCAGTACTTC. Amino acids: CASSLTQGGETQYF.

This chain joins TRBV4-1 and TRBJ2-5; 10 positions match TRBD2. The germline V gene encodes CDR1 MGHRA and CDR2 YSYEKL. The J segment lost 5 bases and the V segment lost 0 bases, leaving 6 bases of the junction unmatched. CDR3 size: 16 residues. The CDR3 bases are TGCGCCAGCAGCCAAGATAGGCCTAGCGGGAGCGAGACCCAGTACTTC. This encodes CASSQDRPSGSETQYF.

The chain employs TRBV6-1 and TRBJ2-7; 9 bases align to TRBD2. The CDR3 contains 16 residues. The ends lost 1 base at V and 4 bases at J; junction bases unmatched: 8. CDR1 is MNHNS and CDR2 is SASEGT in the germline V gene. The CDR3 here is CASSEGLAGSGYEQYF. The CDR3, as DNA: TGTGCCAGCAGTGAAGGTCTAGCGGGATCTGGTTACGAGCAGTACTTC.

On this clone itself: A read error may account for a junction end that differs from germline. The V call is TRBV27, the J call TRBJ2-5; D perhaps matches TRBD1 (6 bases). Germline values: CDR1 MNHEY, CDR2 SMNVEV (reference sequence). The CDR3 is 15 amino acids. Written as DNA, the CDR3 is TGTACCAGCAAAAAATTCACAGGGCCTCAAGAGACCCAGTACTTC. It specifies CTSKKFTGPQETQYF.

The V and J genes are TRBV21-1 and TRBJ2-2; the table assigns TRBD2, which was not confirmed against the DNA. TRBV21-1 is deemed a pseudogene. The CDR3 is 16 residues long. The CDR3 DNA reads as TGTGCCAGCAGCCCCCCGGGACTAGTTAACACCGGGGAGCTGTTTTTT. Its protein product is CASSPPGLVNTGELFF.

CDR3 loop: CASSEAGVDEQFF. Here the CDR3 DNA reads TGTGCCAGCAGTGAAGCGGGCGTTGATGAGCAGTTCTTC. The chain carries TRBV6-1 and TRBJ2-1; D not resolved. The V gene lost 0 bases and the J gene lost 8 bases, with 8 bases spanning the gap. CDR1 is MNHNS, CDR2 SASEGT, per germline. The CDR3 runs to 13 residues.

This clone has a handful of counts. The V call is TRBV6-5, the J call TRBJ1-2; the match to TRBD1 covers 9 bases. The length of the CDR3 is 13 residues. The germline V gene encodes CDR1 MNHEY and CDR2 SVGAGI. V lost 6 bases, J lost 6 bases, and 5 bases stayed unmatched. The chain's CDR3 is CASSTGGRDGYTF. CDR3 sequence (DNA): TGTGCCAGCAGCACAGGGGGCCGGGATGGCTACACCTTC.

Here the CDR3 DNA reads TGTGCCAGCTCGGAGGGGGGGGCCAGGGCTGGCTACACCTTC. Amino acids: CASSEGGARAGYTF. The chain combines TRBV3-1 (or the pseudogene TRBV3-2) with TRBJ1-2; D is possibly TRBD1 (6 bases). The CDR3 has 14 amino acids. Trimming left V 8 bases short and J 7 bases short, with 20 bases between. Germline assignment: CDR1 LGHDT and CDR2 YNNKEL (reference sequence).

The sample holds one count of this clone. The V call is TRBV6-5, the J call TRBJ1-4, with a weak D call TRBD1 (5 bases). The CDR3 extends over 14 amino acids. V was pared by 1 base and J by 6 bases, with 9 bases between. Germline CDR1 MNHEY, CDR2 SVGAGI. The CDR3 bases are TGTGCCAGCAGTTACTTCACGGGGGATGAAAAACTGTTTTTT. Protein sequence: CASSYFTGDEKLFF.

This clone has just a few counts. V is TRBV4-1 and J is TRBJ2-1; D is possibly TRBD2 (6 bases). Germline values: CDR1 MGHRA, CDR2 YSYEKL. This CDR3 contains 15 residues. Trimming shortened V by 2 bases and J by 7 bases, and 15 bases separated the two germline ends. CDR3 nucleotide sequence: TGCGCCAGCAGCCAAACCCAGGCGGGAACTAATGAGCAGTTCTTC. Translating it yields CASSQTQAGTNEQFF.

This chain links TRBV28 with TRBJ1-2; TRBD1 matches at 7 bases. The CDR3 loop spans 14 amino acids. With V trimmed by 4 bases and J by 2 bases, 4 bases remained unmatched. From germline, CDR1 is MDHEN and CDR2 SYDVKM. The CDR3 DNA sequence: TGTGCCAGCAGTTCCTTGACAGGGAACTATGGCTACACCTTC. Translating it yields CASSSLTGNYGYTF.

The chain couples TRBV7-2 to TRBJ1-6; 7 nucleotides match TRBD1. Germline V CDR1 and CDR2: SGHTA, FQGNSA. The trim removed 4 bases at V and 7 bases at J, leaving 4 bases unmatched. The CDR3 has 14 residues. The CDR3 DNA reads TGTGCCAGCAGCTCGGGACAGAAAAATTCACCCCTCCACTTT. It codes for CASSSGQKNSPLHF. Full variable domain (missing parts from reference TRBV7-2 and TRBJ1-6): GAGVSQSPSNKVTEKGKDVELRCDPISGHTALYWYRQSLGQGLEFLIYFQGNSAPDKSGLPSDRFSAERTGGSVSTLTIQRTQQEDSAVYLCASSSGQKNSPLHFGNGTRLTVT.

The rearrangement joins TRBV2 to TRBJ1-1; the match to TRBD1 covers 7 bases. The V gene end was trimmed by 7 bases and the J gene end by 4 bases; junction bases not matched to a gene: 9. The CDR3 contains 14 residues. CDR1 is SNHLY and CDR2 is FYNNEI in the germline V gene. The CDR3 here is CASIRQGPITEAFF. The CDR3 coding sequence is TGTGCCAGCATTCGACAGGGTCCCATCACTGAAGCTTTCTTT.

V gene TRBV4-1 combines with J gene TRBJ2-1, with D possibly being TRBD2 (7 bases). Trimming pared 4 bases from V and 1 base from J, leaving 26 bases between. Germline assignment: CDR1 MGHRA and CDR2 YSYEKL. The CDR3 sequence is 20 residues long. The CDR3 DNA sequence: TGCGCCAGCAGCCCCTCCGTCTTTTCGAGGGGGGGACGGTCCTACAATGAGCAGTTCTTC. Translating it yields CASSPSVFSRGGRSYNEQFF.

The chain combines TRBV4-1 with TRBJ1-4; D gene uncertain. The CDR3 contains 16 residues. V dropped 6 bases and J dropped 7 bases, with 21 bases sitting between them. Germline V gene data show CDR1 as MGHRA and CDR2 as YSYEKL. CDR3: CASRAPVELKFEKLFF. The CDR3 DNA follows: TGCGCCAGCAGAGCCCCGGTGGAGTTGAAGTTTGAAAAACTGTTTTTT.

The rearrangement uses TRBV7-6 and TRBJ2-2, with TRBD2 matching over 8 bases. The V segment lost 5 bases and the J segment 6 bases; nucleotides outside the gene matches: 14. Germline loops: CDR1 SGHVS, CDR2 FNYEAQ. The CDR3 totals 17 residues. In nucleotides, the CDR3 is TGTGCCAGCAGCCCCCTCGGGGCGGGGGGCTTCTCCGGGGAGCTGTTTTTT. Protein: CASSPLGAGGFSGELFF.

This chain links TRBV30 with TRBJ2-3; D unclear. Trimming left V 5 bases short and J 5 bases short, with 14 bases between. The CDR3 runs to 13 residues. Looked up from germline, CDR1 is GTSNPN and CDR2 is SVGIG (reference sequence). As DNA, the CDR3 is TGTGCCTGGGCCCGGTCTCGGAGAGATACGCAGTATTTT. Protein product: CAWARSRRDTQYF.

The chain is built from TRBV28 and TRBJ1-1; D not resolved. This CDR3 contains 11 residues. Germline V gene sequence: CDR1 MDHEN, CDR2 SYDVKM. The V end was cut by 4 bases, the J end by 4 bases, with 4 bases between. CDR3 bases: TGTGCCAGCAGTTCAGTCACTGAAGCTTTCTTT. Protein product: CASSSVTEAFF.

The chain carries TRBV12-3 or TRBV12-4 and TRBJ1-5; no reliable D call. CDR3 length equals 13 residues. V was pared by 1 base and J by 4 bases, with 5 bases between. CDR3 DNA sequence: TGTGCCAGCAGTTTAGGAGTTAATCAGCCCCAGCATTTT. Encoded protein: CASSLGVNQPQHF.

The gene calls are TRBV28 and TRBJ1-2, with D uncertain. V dropped 6 bases and J dropped 0 bases, with 11 bases sitting between them. Germline CDR1 and CDR2: MDHEN and SYDVKM. The CDR3 totals 14 residues. The CDR3 region has the DNA TGTGCCAGCAGGACCCGTGGAGCTAACTATGGCTACACCTTC. Protein product: CASRTRGANYGYTF.

The chain combines TRBV19 with TRBJ2-5; 7 nucleotides line up with TRBD1. The germline gives CDR1 LNHDA, CDR2 SQIVND (reference sequence). This CDR3 spans 14 amino acids. V was clipped by 10 bases and J by 5 bases; unmatched bases: 13. The CDR3: CATPQPTGSETQYF. CDR3 bases: TGTGCCACCCCACAGCCGACAGGGAGCGAGACCCAGTACTTC.

J is TRBJ1-6 and V is TRBV4-1, with D tentatively TRBD1 (5 bases). Germline V gives CDR1 MGHRA, CDR2 YSYEKL. V was trimmed by 0 bases and J by 9 bases, leaving 12 bases between them. The CDR3 loop spans 15 amino acids. The CDR3 DNA follows: TGCGCCAGCAGCCAAGATCCGGGGGTTCGTTCACCCCTCCACTTT. Translating it yields CASSQDPGVRSPLHF.

The chain is built from TRBV6-4 and TRBJ2-1; 7 bases are shared with TRBD1. With 5 bases clipped from V and 0 bases from J, the junction kept 7 bases outside the gene matches. This CDR3 contains 16 residues. Looked up from germline, CDR1 is MRHNA and CDR2 is SNTAGT. CDR3: CASSRQGSGSYNEQFF. The CDR3 DNA reads TGTGCCAGCAGTCGACAGGGTTCGGGCTCCTACAATGAGCAGTTCTTC.